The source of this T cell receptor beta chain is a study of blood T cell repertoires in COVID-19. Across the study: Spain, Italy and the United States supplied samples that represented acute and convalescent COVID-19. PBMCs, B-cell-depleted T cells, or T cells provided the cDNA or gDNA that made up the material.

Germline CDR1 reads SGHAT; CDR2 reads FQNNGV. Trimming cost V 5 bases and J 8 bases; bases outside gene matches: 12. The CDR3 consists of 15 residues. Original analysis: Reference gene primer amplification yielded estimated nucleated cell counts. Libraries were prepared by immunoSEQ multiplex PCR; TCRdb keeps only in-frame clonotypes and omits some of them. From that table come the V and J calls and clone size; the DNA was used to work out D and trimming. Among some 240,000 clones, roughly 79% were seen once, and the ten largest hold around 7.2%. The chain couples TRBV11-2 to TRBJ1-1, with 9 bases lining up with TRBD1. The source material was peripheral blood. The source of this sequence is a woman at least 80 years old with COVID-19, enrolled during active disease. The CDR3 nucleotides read TGTGCCAGCAGCGGCACCGGGACAGGGTCTGGGGAAGCTTTCTTT. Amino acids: CASSGTGTGSGEAFF.